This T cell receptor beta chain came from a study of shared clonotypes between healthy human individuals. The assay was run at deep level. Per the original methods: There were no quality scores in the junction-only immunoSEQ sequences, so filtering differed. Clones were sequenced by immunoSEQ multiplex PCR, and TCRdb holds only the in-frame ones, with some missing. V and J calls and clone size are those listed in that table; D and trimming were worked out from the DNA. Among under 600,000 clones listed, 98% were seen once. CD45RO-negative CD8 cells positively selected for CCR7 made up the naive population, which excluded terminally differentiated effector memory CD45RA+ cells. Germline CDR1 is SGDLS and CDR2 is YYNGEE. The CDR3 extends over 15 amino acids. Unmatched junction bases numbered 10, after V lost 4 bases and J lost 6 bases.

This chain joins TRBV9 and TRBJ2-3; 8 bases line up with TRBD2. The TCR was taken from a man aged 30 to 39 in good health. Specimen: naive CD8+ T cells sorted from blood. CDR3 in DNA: TGTGCCAGCAGCTCCTCGACGGGGGGGGCGGATACGCAGTATTTT. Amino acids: CASSSSTGGADTQYF.